This T cell receptor beta chain was recorded in a study of cytomegalovirus exposure and HLA in healthy donors. This CDR3 region has 14 residues. V was cut by 1 base and J by 4 bases, with 5 bases left in between. The germline CDR1 and CDR2 sequences are SEHNR and FQNEAQ (reference sequence). The PCR contained 60 Vbeta and 13 Jbeta primers. Measured with immunoSEQ multiplex PCR; TCRdb has only the in-frame clones, and not every one. The sample carries about 77,000 clones, approximately 80% recorded once. There are a few counts of this clone. Its target is unknown. Study-level points and caveats: An analysis was carried out at a later point. It showed that HLA-associated TCR beta chains were more clonally expanded than equally common non-associated chains.

The rearrangement uses TRBV7-9 and TRBJ1-6; D remains ambiguous. Sequencing was performed on PBMCs. The source of this sequence is a man aged 35-49 years in good health and CMV-seronegative. CDR3 protein: CASSLELYNSPLHF. As DNA, the CDR3 is TGTGCCAGCAGCTTAGAGCTGTATAATTCACCCCTCCACTTT. The full variable domain, rest sourced from reference TRBV7-9 and TRBJ1-6, is DTGVSQNPRHKITKRGQNVTFRCDPISEHNRLYWYRQTLGQGPEFLTYFQNEAQLEKSRLLSDRFSAERPKGSFSTLEIQRTEQGDSAMYLCASSLELYNSPLHFGNGTRLTVT.